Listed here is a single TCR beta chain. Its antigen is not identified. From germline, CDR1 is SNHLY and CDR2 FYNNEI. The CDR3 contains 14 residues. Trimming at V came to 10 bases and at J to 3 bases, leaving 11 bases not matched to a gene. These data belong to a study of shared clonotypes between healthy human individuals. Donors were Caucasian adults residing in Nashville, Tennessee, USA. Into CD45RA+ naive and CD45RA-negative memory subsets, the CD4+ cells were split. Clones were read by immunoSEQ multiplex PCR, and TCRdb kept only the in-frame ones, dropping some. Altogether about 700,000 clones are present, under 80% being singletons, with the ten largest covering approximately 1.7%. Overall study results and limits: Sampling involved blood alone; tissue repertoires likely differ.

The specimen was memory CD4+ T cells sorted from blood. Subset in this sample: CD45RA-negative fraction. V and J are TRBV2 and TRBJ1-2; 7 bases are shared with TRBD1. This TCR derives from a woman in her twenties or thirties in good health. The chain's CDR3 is CAIQGWHRDYGYTF. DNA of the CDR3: TGTGCCATACAGGGGTGGCACCGGGACTATGGCTACACCTTC.